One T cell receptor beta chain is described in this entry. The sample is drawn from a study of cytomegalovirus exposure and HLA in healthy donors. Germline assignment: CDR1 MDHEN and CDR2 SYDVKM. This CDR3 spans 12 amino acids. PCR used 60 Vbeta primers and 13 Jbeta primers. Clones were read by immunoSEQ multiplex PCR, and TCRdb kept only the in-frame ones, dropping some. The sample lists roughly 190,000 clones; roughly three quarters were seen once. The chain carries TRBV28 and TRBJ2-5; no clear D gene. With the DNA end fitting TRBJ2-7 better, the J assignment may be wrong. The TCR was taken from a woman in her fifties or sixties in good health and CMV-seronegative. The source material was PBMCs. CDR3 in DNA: TGTGCCAGCAGCTCTAGCTCCTACGAGCAGTACTTC. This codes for CASSSSSYEQYF.